The sample holds many counts of the clone carrying this T cell receptor beta chain. Its antigen is undetermined. These data come from a study of T-cell memory formation after mild COVID-19. Overall study findings and caveats: CD4+ contracting clones were mainly CM and EM; CD8+ ones, EMRA. A balance of CD4 and CD8 characterized clones contracting day 15 to 85, whereas later expanders leaned CD4+. Memory cells collected pre-infection included some clones that later responded, suggesting cross-reactive memory joined.

The authors produced TCR alpha and TCR beta cDNA libraries with sample barcodes and UMIs by 5'RACE using constant-segment primers. TCRdb used MiXCR to reprocess the 5' RACE reads, holding one entry per CDR3 protein. This sample carries nearly 350,000 distinct CDR3 sequences, 13% of them seen once, and the ten largest clones take about 21%. Germline assignment: CDR1 SGHRS and CDR2 YFSETQ. CDR3 length: 15 amino acids. V lost 5 bases, J lost 3 bases, and 10 bases stayed unmatched. The chain joins TRBV5-1 to TRBJ2-5; 7 nucleotides line up with TRBD1. The clonotype was recovered from a man aged 18 to 29 who had mild COVID-19 (a few samples of this study predate the infection). Cell type and time point are not known. Sequencing input: PBMCs or a T cell subset sorted from them (not recorded which). The CDR3 loop is CASSPTGRGEETQYF. The CDR3, as DNA: TGCGCCAGCAGTCCGACAGGGCGAGGGGAAGAGACCCAGTACTTC.